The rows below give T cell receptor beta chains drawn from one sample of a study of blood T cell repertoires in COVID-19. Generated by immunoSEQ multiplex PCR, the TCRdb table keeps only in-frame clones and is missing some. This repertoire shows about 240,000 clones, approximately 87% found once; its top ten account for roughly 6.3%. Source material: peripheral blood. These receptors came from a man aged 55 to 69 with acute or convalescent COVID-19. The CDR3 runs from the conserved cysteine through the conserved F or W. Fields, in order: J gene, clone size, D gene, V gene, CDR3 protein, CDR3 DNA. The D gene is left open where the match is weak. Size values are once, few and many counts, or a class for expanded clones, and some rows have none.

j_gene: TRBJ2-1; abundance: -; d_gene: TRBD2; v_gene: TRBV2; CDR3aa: CASRTPGLADNEQFF; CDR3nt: TGTGCCAGCAGAACACCGGGACTAGCGGACAATGAGCAGTTCTTC
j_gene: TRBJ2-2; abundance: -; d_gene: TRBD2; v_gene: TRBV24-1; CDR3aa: CATSDQGLAGDLNTGELFF; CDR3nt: TGTGCCACCAGTGATCAGGGACTAGCGGGAGACTTGAACACCGGGGAGCTGTTTTTT
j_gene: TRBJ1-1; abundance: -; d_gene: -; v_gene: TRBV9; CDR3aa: CASSLSGETGTEAFF; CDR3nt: TGTGCCAGCAGCCTTAGCGGCGAGACCGGGACTGAAGCTTTCTTT
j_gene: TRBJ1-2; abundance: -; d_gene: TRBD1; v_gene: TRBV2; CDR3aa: CASYPLTGGTYGYTF; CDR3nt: TGTGCCAGCTACCCTCTAACAGGGGGTACCTATGGCTACACCTTC
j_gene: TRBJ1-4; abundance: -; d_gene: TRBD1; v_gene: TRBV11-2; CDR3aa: CASSSSGTGAEKLFF; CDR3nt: TGTGCCAGCAGCTCCTCCGGGACAGGGGCTGAAAAACTGTTTTTT
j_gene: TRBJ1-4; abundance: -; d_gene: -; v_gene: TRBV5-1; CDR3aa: CASSLWGAGEKLFF; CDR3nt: TGCGCCAGCAGCTTGTGGGGCGCGGGGGAAAAACTGTTTTTT
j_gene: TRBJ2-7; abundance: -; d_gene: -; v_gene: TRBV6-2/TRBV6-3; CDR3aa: CASTPGSRLKVYEQYF; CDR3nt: TGTGCCAGCACCCCCGGGTCCCGATTAAAAGTCTACGAGCAGTACTTC
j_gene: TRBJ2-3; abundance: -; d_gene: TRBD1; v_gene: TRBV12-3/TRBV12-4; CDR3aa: CASTQDRDTQYF; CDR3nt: TGTGCCAGCACCCAGGACAGGGATACGCAGTATTTT
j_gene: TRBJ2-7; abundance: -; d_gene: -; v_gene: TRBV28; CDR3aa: CATRGQVGWEQYF; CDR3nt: TGTGCCACCAGAGGACAAGTCGGGTGGGAGCAGTACTTC
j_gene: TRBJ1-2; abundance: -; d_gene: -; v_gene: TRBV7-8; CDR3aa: CASSLNRDGYTF; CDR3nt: TGTGCCAGCAGCCTGAACCGGGATGGCTACACCTTC
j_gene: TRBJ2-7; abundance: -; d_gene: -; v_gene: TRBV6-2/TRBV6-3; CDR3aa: CASSSLNEEQYF; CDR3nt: TGTGCCAGCAGTTCCCTGAATGAGGAGCAGTACTTC
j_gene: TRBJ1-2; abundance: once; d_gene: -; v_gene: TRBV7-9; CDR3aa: CASSVDRNYGYTF; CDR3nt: TGTGCCAGCAGTGTTGACAGGAACTATGGCTACACCTTC
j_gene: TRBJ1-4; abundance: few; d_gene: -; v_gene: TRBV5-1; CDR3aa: CASSLVGRRDEKLFF; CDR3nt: TGCGCCAGCAGCTTGGTGGGCAGGAGGGATGAAAAACTGTTTTTT
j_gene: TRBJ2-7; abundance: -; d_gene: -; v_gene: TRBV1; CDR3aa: CTSRLAASYEQYF; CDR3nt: TGCACCAGCCGGCTAGCGGCCTCCTACGAGCAGTACTTC
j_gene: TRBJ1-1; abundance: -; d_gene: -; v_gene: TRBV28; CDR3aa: CASQEAGARHTEAFF; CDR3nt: TGTGCCAGCCAAGAGGCAGGGGCGCGTCACACTGAAGCTTTCTTT
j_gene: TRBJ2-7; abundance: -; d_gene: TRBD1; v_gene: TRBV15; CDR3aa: CATSRDQQGTYEQYF; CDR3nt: TGTGCCACCAGCAGAGATCAACAGGGGACATACGAGCAGTACTTC
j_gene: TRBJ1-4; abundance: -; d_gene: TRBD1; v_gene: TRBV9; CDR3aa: CASSPSGTGGGGEKLFF; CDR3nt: TGTGCCAGCAGCCCCAGCGGGACAGGGGGCGGGGGTGAAAAACTGTTTTTT
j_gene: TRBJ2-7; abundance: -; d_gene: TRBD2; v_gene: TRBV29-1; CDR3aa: CSVDERGISYEQYF; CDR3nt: TGCAGCGTTGATGAGCGGGGCATCTCCTACGAGCAGTACTTC
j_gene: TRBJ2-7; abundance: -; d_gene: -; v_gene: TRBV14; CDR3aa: CASSLFHEQYF; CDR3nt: TGTGCCAGCAGCCTCTTTCACGAGCAGTACTTC
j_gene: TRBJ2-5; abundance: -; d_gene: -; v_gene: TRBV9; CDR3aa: CASSVGLEETQYF; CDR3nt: TGTGCCAGCAGCGTAGGACTGGAAGAGACCCAGTACTTC
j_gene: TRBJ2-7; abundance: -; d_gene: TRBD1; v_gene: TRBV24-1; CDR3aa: CATSPSGTDQYEQYF; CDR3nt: TGTGCCACCAGCCCATCCGGGACAGATCAATACGAGCAGTACTTC
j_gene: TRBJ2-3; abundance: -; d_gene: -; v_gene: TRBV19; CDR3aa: CASSSVPADTQYF; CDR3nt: TGTGCCAGTAGTTCCGTTCCCGCAGATACGCAGTATTTT
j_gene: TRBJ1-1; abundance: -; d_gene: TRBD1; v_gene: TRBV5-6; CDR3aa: CASSPALGQGWTEAFF; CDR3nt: TGTGCCAGCAGCCCCGCCCTGGGACAGGGTTGGACTGAAGCTTTCTTT
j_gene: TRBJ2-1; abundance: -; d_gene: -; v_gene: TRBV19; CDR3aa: CASSIDQEDLYEQFF; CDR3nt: TGTGCCAGTAGTATAGATCAGGAGGACTTATACGAGCAGTTCTTC
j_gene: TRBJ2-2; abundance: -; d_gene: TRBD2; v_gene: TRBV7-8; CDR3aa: CASSPWTSVNTGELFF; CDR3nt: TGTGCCAGCAGCCCATGGACTAGCGTAAACACCGGGGAGCTGTTTTTT
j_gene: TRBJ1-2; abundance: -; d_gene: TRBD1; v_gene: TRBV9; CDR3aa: CASRGQGDYGYTF; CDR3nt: TGTGCCAGCAGGGGACAGGGAGACTATGGCTACACCTTC
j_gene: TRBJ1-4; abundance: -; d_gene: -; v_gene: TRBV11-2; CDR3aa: CASSMWQGDEKLFF; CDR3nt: TGTGCCAGCAGCATGTGGCAGGGCGACGAAAAACTGTTTTTT
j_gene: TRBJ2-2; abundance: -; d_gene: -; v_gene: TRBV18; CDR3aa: CASSPLVVRDTGELFF; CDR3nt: TGTGCCAGCTCACCGTTAGTCGTGCGAGACACCGGGGAGCTGTTTTTT
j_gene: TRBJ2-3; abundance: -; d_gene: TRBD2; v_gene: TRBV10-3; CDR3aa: CAISVGASGIRTDTQYF; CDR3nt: TGTGCCATCAGTGTGGGGGCTAGCGGGATCCGCACAGATACGCAGTATTTT
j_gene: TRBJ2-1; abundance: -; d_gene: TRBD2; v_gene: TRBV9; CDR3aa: CASSVTAGLAGVDEQFF; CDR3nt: TGTGCCAGCAGCGTTACCGCGGGACTAGCGGGAGTGGATGAGCAGTTCTTC
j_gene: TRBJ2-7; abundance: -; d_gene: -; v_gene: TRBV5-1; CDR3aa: CASSLDSLYEQYF; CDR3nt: TGCGCCAGCAGCTTGGATTCACTCTACGAGCAGTACTTC
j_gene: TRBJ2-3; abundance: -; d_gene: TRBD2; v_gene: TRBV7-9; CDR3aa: CASSLASGGYSTDTQYF; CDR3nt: TGTGCCAGCAGCTTAGCGTCGGGAGGGTACAGCACAGATACGCAGTATTTT
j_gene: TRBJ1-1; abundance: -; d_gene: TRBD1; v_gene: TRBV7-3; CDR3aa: CASSSRTGNTEAFF; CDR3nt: TGTGCCAGCAGCTCCAGGACAGGGAACACTGAAGCTTTCTTT
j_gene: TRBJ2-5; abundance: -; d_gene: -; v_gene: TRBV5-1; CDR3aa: CASSSPGEETQYF; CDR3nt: TGCGCCAGCAGCTCGCCAGGGGAAGAGACCCAGTACTTC
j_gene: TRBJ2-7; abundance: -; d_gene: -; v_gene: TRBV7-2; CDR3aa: CASSLPGVAEAAYEQYF; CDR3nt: TGTGCCAGCAGCCTCCCGGGGGTAGCGGAGGCCGCCTACGAGCAGTACTTC
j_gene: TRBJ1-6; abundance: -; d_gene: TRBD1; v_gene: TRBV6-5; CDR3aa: CASSPRQGSPLHF; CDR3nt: TGTGCCAGCAGTCCCCGACAGGGTTCACCCCTCCACTTT
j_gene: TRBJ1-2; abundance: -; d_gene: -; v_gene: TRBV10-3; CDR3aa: CAISYHSTNYGYTF; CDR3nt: TGTGCCATCAGTTACCACAGTACCAACTATGGCTACACCTTC
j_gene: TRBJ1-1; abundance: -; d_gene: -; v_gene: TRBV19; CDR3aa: CASSIGPERTEAFF; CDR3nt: TGTGCCAGTAGTATAGGACCCGAGCGGACTGAAGCTTTCTTT
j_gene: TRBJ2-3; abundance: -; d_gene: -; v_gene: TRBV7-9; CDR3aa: CASSIFGTTDTQYF; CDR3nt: TGTGCCAGCAGTATATTCGGTACCACAGATACGCAGTATTTT
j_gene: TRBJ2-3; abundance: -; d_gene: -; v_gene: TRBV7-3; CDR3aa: CASSLDSADTQYF; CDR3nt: TGTGCCAGCAGCTTAGACAGTGCCGATACGCAGTATTTT
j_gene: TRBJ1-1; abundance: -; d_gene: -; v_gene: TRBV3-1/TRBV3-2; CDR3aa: CASSPRGGRVTEAFF; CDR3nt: TGTGCCAGCAGCCCTCGAGGGGGAAGGGTCACTGAAGCTTTCTTT
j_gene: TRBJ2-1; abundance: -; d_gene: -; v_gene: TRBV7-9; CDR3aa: CASSSTGTTYNEQFF; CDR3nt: TGTGCCAGCAGCTCCACCGGGACAACCTACAATGAGCAGTTCTTC
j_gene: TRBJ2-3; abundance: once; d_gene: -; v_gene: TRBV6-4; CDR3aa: CASSEMASTSSTDTQYF; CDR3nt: TGTGCCAGCAGTGAGATGGCTAGCACTTCTAGCACAGATACGCAGTATTTT
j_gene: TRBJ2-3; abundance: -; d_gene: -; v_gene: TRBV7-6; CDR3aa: CASSLGDLLIGGDTQYF; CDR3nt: TGTGCCAGCAGCTTAGGGGACTTATTGATCGGCGGGGATACGCAGTATTTT
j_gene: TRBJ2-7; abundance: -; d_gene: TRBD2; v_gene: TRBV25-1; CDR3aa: CASRAPGEGYEQYF; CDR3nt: TGTGCCAGCAGGGCTCCTGGGGAGGGTTACGAGCAGTACTTC
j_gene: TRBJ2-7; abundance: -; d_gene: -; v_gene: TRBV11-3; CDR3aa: CASSLGTARYEQYF; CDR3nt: TGTGCCAGCAGCTTAGGGACAGCGCGCTACGAGCAGTACTTC
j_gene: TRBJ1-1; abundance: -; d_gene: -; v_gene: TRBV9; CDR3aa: CASSPRGVGLGEAFF; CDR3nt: TGTGCCAGCAGCCCCAGGGGCGTGGGGTTGGGTGAAGCTTTCTTT
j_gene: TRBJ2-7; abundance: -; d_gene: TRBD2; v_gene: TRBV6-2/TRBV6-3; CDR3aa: CASSSRLAGVYEQYF; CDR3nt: TGTGCCAGCAGTTCCCGACTAGCGGGAGTCTACGAGCAGTACTTC
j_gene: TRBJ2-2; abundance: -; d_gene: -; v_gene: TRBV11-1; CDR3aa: CASSLRGTGELFF; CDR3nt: TGTGCCAGCAGCTTAAGGGGCACCGGGGAGCTGTTTTTT
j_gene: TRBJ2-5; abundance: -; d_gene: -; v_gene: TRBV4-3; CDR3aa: CASSQVLGVQETQYF; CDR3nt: TGCGCCAGCAGCCAAGTCTTAGGGGTCCAAGAGACCCAGTACTTC
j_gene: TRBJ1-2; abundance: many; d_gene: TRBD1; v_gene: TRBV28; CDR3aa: CASNLAGTGALFNYGYTF; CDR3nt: TGTGCCAGCAACCTTGCCGGGACAGGGGCCCTTTTTAACTATGGCTACACCTTC
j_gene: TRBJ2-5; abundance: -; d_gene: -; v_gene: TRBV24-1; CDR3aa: CATSDPRGTGVETQYF; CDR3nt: TGTGCCACCAGTGATCCCCGGGGGACGGGCGTAGAGACCCAGTACTTC
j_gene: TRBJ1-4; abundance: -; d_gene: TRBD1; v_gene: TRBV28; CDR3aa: CASSPGGRRLQLFF; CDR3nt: TGTGCCAGCAGCCCAGGGGGCAGAAGATTGCAACTGTTTTTT